This TCR beta chain was profiled in a study of early T cells in non-severe SARS-CoV-2 infection. Points from the study as a whole: Matching against VDJdb likely underestimated virus-specific expansions, favoring anti-spike CD8.

TCRdb re-analysed the 5' RACE reads in MiXCR, keeping a single row per CDR3 protein. The profile shows tens of thousands of distinct CDR3 sequences, 12% of them singletons. This clonotype was counted many times. The target antigen is unknown. The sequencing sample was made of whole blood. The receptor's source is an adult who was a healthcare worker with PCR-confirmed SARS-CoV-2 infection or an uninfected control (not recorded which).

The CDR3 DNA reads TGTGCCAGTAGTATGAGGGATGCCAAAAACATTCAGTACTTC. This sequence encodes CASSMRDAKNIQYF. This rearrangement joins TRBV19 to TRBJ2-4; possibly TRBD2 for D (5 bases). V shed 3 bases and J shed 1 base, with 7 bases lying between them. The CDR3 spans 14 residues. The germline V gene has CDR1 LNHDA and CDR2 SQIVND (reference sequence).